This T cell receptor (beta chain) was sequenced in a study of cytomegalovirus exposure and HLA in healthy donors. PCR was performed using 60 Vbeta and 13 Jbeta primers. Sequenced by immunoSEQ multiplex PCR; TCRdb stores in-frame clones only, minus some. The table includes under 150,000 clones, around 76% detected once. Germline V CDR1 and CDR2: SGDLS, YYNGEE. The CDR3 extends over 16 amino acids. Trimming removed 4 bases from V and 2 bases from J, with 15 bases in between. General study findings and limits: High sensitivity and specificity were reportedly achieved when the classifier diagnosed cytomegalovirus status. Sequencing had likely introduced a cluster of highly shared sequence variants as an artifact.

To note about this clone: Its antigen is not identified.

Sequencing was performed on PBMCs. This sequence was found in a male donor in good health and CMV-seronegative. The V call is TRBV9, the J call TRBJ2-2; D is possibly TRBD1 (6 bases). The CDR3 loop is CASSLFDRYNTGELFF. The CDR3 bases are TGTGCCAGCAGCTTGTTCGACAGGTACAACACCGGGGAGCTGTTTTTT.